This is a list of T cell receptor beta chains from one sample in a study of siplizumab effects on memory and regulatory T cells. The assay was immunoSEQ multiplex PCR, and TCRdb's table has in-frame clones only and misses some. The sample lists roughly 5,900 clones; 60% to 70% were seen once. Sequenced input: effector memory CD8+ T cells sorted from blood. The receptors originated from a human donor in good health. Both conserved end residues are part of each CDR3. D genes are given only for firm matches. Size is stated for part of the rows, as once, few or many counts, or as a class when the clone is expanded.

TRBV6-1	TRBJ1-1	.	.	TGTGCCAGCAGTGAAAAACAGGAGTACACTGAAGCTTTCTTT	CASSEKQEYTEAFF
TRBV7-7	TRBJ2-5	.	.	TGTGCCAGCAGCCCAAGCGACAGTGACTTTGGGACCCAGTACTTC	CASSPSDSDFGTQYF
TRBV7-9	TRBJ1-6	.	few	TGTGCCTACGACGAGGGGGAATATAATTCACCCCTCCACTTT	CAYDEGEYNSPLHF
TRBV9	TRBJ2-3	.	.	TGTGCCAGCAGCGTAGGTGTAGATACGCAGTATTTT	CASSVGVDTQYF
TRBV2	TRBJ2-7	TRBD1	.	TGTGCCAGCGTTCAGGGGGCAGGGAGCTACGAGCAGTACTTC	CASVQGAGSYEQYF
TRBV4-2	TRBJ2-7	.	.	TGTGCCAGCAGCCAAGATCTAGGCCGCTACGAGCAGTACTTC	CASSQDLGRYEQYF
TRBV28	TRBJ1-4	.	.	TGTGCCAGCAGGACATTAGGGGGAACTAATGAAAAACTGTTTTTT	CASRTLGGTNEKLFF
TRBV7-9	TRBJ2-1	TRBD2	.	TGTGCCAGCAGCTTAGGGAGCGGGGGGCCCCCAATCTTC	CASSLGSGGPPIF
TRBV10-3	TRBJ1-1	.	.	TGTGCCATCAGGGATGAGGGGCGAGAAGCTTTCTTT	CAIRDEGREAFF
TRBV5-4	TRBJ2-3	TRBD1	.	TGTGCCAGCAGCCAGGGGGAGCAGACTCACAGCACAGATACGCAGTATTTT	CASSQGEQTHSTDTQYF
TRBV4-2	TRBJ2-1	TRBD2	.	TGTGCCAGCAGCCAAGATCTGGTTAGCGGGGAGCCCTACAATGAGCAGTTCTTC	CASSQDLVSGEPYNEQFF
TRBV2	TRBJ2-7	.	.	TGTGCCAGCACGGACCAAGCGGTCGCCTACGAGCAGTACTTC	CASTDQAVAYEQYF
TRBV7-3	TRBJ2-5	.	.	TGTGCCAGCAGCTTAATTGGCAGGGAAGGAGAGACCCAGTACTTC	CASSLIGREGETQYF
TRBV27	TRBJ1-5	.	.	TGTGCCAGCAGTTTCCCACGGGGGGGTAATCAGCCCCAGCATTTT	CASSFPRGGNQPQHF
TRBV6-4	TRBJ2-6	.	.	TGTGCCAGCAGTGACGACAGCTCTGGGGCCAACGTCCTGACTTTC	CASSDDSSGANVLTF
TRBV7-3	TRBJ2-7	.	few	TGTGCCAGCAGCTTGACCCCTTCGGAATACTACGAGCAGTACTTC	CASSLTPSEYYEQYF
TRBV6-1	TRBJ2-7	.	.	TGTGCCAGCAGTGAATGGGGGAGAAATTACGAGCAGTACTTC	CASSEWGRNYEQYF
TRBV28	TRBJ2-1	TRBD2	.	TGTGCCAGCAGTTTATTTGCGAGCGGGGGAACCTACAATGAGCAGTTCTTC	CASSLFASGGTYNEQFF
TRBV12-5	TRBJ2-7	.	few	TGTGCTAGTGGTTTAGGGACAAGCTACGAGCAGTACTTC	CASGLGTSYEQYF
TRBV4-3	TRBJ2-3	.	.	TGCGCCAGCAGCCAAGATATTGGGGCGGGGACAGATACGCAGTATTTT	CASSQDIGAGTDTQYF
TRBV28	TRBJ1-5	.	.	TGTGCCAGCAGCGGAGATTGGGTATGGGTATATAGCAATCAGCCCCAGCATTTT	CASSGDWVWVYSNQPQHF
TRBV6-1	TRBJ1-2	TRBD1	.	TGTGCCAGCAGTGAGGGTGGGACAGGGGATGGCTACACCTTC	CASSEGGTGDGYTF
TRBV10-2	TRBJ2-2	.	few	TGCGCCAGCACCCCAGGGGTAATCACCGGGGAGCTGTTTTTT	CASTPGVITGELFF
TRBV11-2	TRBJ2-7	TRBD2	few	TGTGCCAGCAGCCCCCCTAGCGGCGTTAGCTCCTACGAGCAGTACTTC	CASSPPSGVSSYEQYF